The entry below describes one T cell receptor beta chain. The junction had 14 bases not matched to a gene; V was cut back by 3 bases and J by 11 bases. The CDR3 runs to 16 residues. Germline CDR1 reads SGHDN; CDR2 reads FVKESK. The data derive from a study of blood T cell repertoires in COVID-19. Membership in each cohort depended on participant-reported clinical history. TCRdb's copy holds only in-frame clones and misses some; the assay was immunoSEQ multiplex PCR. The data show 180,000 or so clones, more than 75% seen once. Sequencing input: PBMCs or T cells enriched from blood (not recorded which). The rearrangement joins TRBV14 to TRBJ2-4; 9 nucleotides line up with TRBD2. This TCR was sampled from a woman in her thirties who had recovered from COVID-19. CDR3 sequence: CASSQGRLAAFGFQYF. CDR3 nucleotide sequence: TGTGCCAGCAGCCAGGGGAGACTAGCGGCCTTCGGATTTCAGTACTTC.